One and the same sample provided the 2 T cell receptor beta chains below, sequenced in a study of beta chain features in type 1 diabetes. The study reverse transcribed the entire isolated RNA, so it sequenced expressed TCRB transcripts. Sequenced by immunoSEQ multiplex PCR; TCRdb stores in-frame clones only, minus some. In the table there are over 150,000 clones, around 8.3% of which are singletons. Study-wide findings and caveats: Type 1 diabetes patients had TCRB CDR3s that were shorter (moderately but significantly so) in all four CD4+ subsets.

No antigen has been assigned to these receptors. The specimen was central memory CD4+ T cells from blood. The origin of the receptors is a woman in her late teens or twenties with type 1 diabetes.

This clone was found many times. The V gene is TRBV7-2, the J gene TRBJ2-1, with 11 bases aligning to TRBD2. Germline V gene lookup returns CDR1 SGHTA and CDR2 FQGNSA. The junction had 10 bases not matched to a gene; V was cut back by 0 bases and J by 12 bases. The CDR3 runs to 16 residues. CDR3 coding DNA: TGTGCCAGCAGCTTAGCGGGTAGCGGGGGGGCCGTATGGCAGTTCTTC. Translation: CASSLAGSGGAVWQFF.

The CDR3 nucleotides read TGTGCCAGCAGCTCGTCGACAGGTACAGATACGCAGTATTTT. This codes for CASSSSTGTDTQYF. The gene calls are TRBV7-2 and TRBJ2-3; tentative D call: TRBD1 (6 bases). The CDR3 length is 14 residues. The germline V gene encodes CDR1 SGHTA and CDR2 FQGNSA. V dropped 4 bases and J dropped 3 bases, with 11 bases sitting between them.